This T cell receptor (beta chain) was sequenced during a study of T cells in Graves' hyperthyroidism and ophthalmopathy. The CDR3 spans 15 residues. With V trimmed by 7 bases and J by 6 bases, 8 bases remained unmatched. CDR1 and CDR2 from the germline V gene are SNHLY and FYNNEI. It was RNA transcripts that yielded the amplified TCR beta CDR3 regions. In the first-round RT-PCR of the TCR CDR3, the HTBI primer set was used. Using its own MiXCR run on the multiplex PCR reads, TCRdb lists one record per CDR3 protein. This repertoire shows 450,000 to 700,000 distinct CDR3 sequences, just over 45% found once; its top ten account for roughly 19%. This clonotype was detected once.

This receptor was identified in an adult woman with Graves' disease, either hyperthyroidism or ophthalmopathy (not recorded which). V gene TRBV2 combines with J gene TRBJ1-6; 8 nucleotides align to TRBD1. The sequencing sample was made of peripheral blood or thyroid tissue (not recorded which). This chain's CDR3 is CASNPTGGGNSPLHF. The CDR3 coding sequence is TGTGCCAGCAACCCCACAGGGGGTGGTAATTCACCCCTCCACTTT.